The rows below give T cell receptor beta chains drawn from one sample of a study of cytomegalovirus exposure and HLA in healthy donors. Profiled with immunoSEQ multiplex PCR; TCRdb holds only in-frame clones, not every one. This sample yields approximately 220,000 clones, of which about 80% are seen a single time; over 0.55% belongs to the top ten. Sequences were obtained from PBMCs. All receptors come from a man younger than 35 in good health and CMV-seronegative. Both conserved end residues are part of each CDR3. Each record gives: clone size, V gene, CDR3 length, J gene, D gene, CDR3 DNA, CDR3 protein. A D gene is named only where the DNA matches it firmly. Size is stated for part of the rows, as once, few or many counts, or as a class when the clone is expanded.

abundance: NA
v_gene: TRBV11-1
len: 14
j_gene: TRBJ2-7
d_gene: TRBD2
CDR3nt: TGTGCCAGCAGCTCCCCTAGCGGGGATTACGAGCAGTACTTC
CDR3aa: CASSSPSGDYEQYF

abundance: NA
v_gene: TRBV2
len: 15
j_gene: TRBJ1-2
d_gene: NA
CDR3nt: TGTGCCAGCAGCGTGATTAACAGGGATAACTATGGCTACACCTTC
CDR3aa: CASSVINRDNYGYTF

abundance: NA
v_gene: TRBV7-9
len: 14
j_gene: TRBJ2-5
d_gene: NA
CDR3nt: TGTGCCAGCAGCTTGGGACTTTCCCAAGAGACCCAGTACTTC
CDR3aa: CASSLGLSQETQYF

abundance: NA
v_gene: TRBV6-5
len: 12
j_gene: TRBJ1-1
d_gene: NA
CDR3nt: TGTGCCAGCAGTTACAGAAGGGGTGAAGCTTTCTTT
CDR3aa: CASSYRRGEAFF

abundance: NA
v_gene: TRBV30
len: 14
j_gene: TRBJ2-5
d_gene: NA
CDR3nt: TGTGCCTGGAGGGGGCAGGGGGGTCGGGAGACCCAGTACTTC
CDR3aa: CAWRGQGGRETQYF

abundance: NA
v_gene: TRBV6-5
len: 14
j_gene: TRBJ1-1
d_gene: NA
CDR3nt: TGTGCCAGCAAAGTGTCGAGGGCGGGCACTGAAGCTTTCTTT
CDR3aa: CASKVSRAGTEAFF

abundance: NA
v_gene: TRBV5-1
len: 14
j_gene: TRBJ2-1
d_gene: TRBD2
CDR3nt: TGCGCCAGCAGCCTGGGACTAGCGGGAGGGCCTGAGTTCTTC
CDR3aa: CASSLGLAGGPEFF

abundance: NA
v_gene: TRBV25-1
len: 16
j_gene: TRBJ1-2
d_gene: NA
CDR3nt: TGCGCCAGCAGTGAAGTAGGCAGCTCGGGGGACGTTGGCTACACCTTC
CDR3aa: CASSEVGSSGDVGYTF

abundance: NA
v_gene: TRBV28
len: 15
j_gene: TRBJ2-3
d_gene: NA
CDR3nt: TGTGCCAGCAGCCTGGGACGGGGGTACACAGATACGCAGTATTTT
CDR3aa: CASSLGRGYTDTQYF

abundance: NA
v_gene: TRBV30
len: 14
j_gene: TRBJ2-3
d_gene: TRBD2
CDR3nt: TGTGCCTGGACTCTGGGGCTAGCGGGAGAGACGCAGTATTTT
CDR3aa: CAWTLGLAGETQYF

abundance: NA
v_gene: TRBV6-6
len: 12
j_gene: TRBJ1-2
d_gene: TRBD1
CDR3nt: TGTGCCAGCAGTAAAGGGACAGATGGCTACACCTTC
CDR3aa: CASSKGTDGYTF

abundance: few
v_gene: TRBV29-1
len: 17
j_gene: TRBJ2-1
d_gene: TRBD1
CDR3nt: TGCAGCGTTGAGAAGAGAAACCGGGACAGGGGAGGCCATGAGCAGTTCTTC
CDR3aa: CSVEKRNRDRGGHEQFF

abundance: NA
v_gene: TRBV5-6
len: 17
j_gene: TRBJ2-1
d_gene: NA
CDR3nt: TGTGCCAGCAGCTTGTTCGGGGTTGGAAGCTCCTACAATGAGCAGTTCTTC
CDR3aa: CASSLFGVGSSYNEQFF

abundance: NA
v_gene: TRBV19
len: 16
j_gene: TRBJ1-1
d_gene: TRBD1
CDR3nt: TGTGCCAGTAGTATATCCGGACAGGGGGATATGTCTGAAGCTTTCTTT
CDR3aa: CASSISGQGDMSEAFF

abundance: NA
v_gene: TRBV9
len: 14
j_gene: TRBJ2-7
d_gene: TRBD2
CDR3nt: TGTGCCAGCAGCGCGACTAGCGGGAGGGGTGAGCAGTACTTC
CDR3aa: CASSATSGRGEQYF

abundance: NA
v_gene: TRBV7-6
len: 16
j_gene: TRBJ2-1
d_gene: NA
CDR3nt: TGTGCCAGCAGCTTAAGAGGGCCCAGGGGTGTCGATGAGCAGTTCTTC
CDR3aa: CASSLRGPRGVDEQFF

abundance: NA
v_gene: TRBV2
len: 12
j_gene: TRBJ2-5
d_gene: NA
CDR3nt: TGTGCCAGCAGCCGGAGAGTAGAGACCCAGTACTTC
CDR3aa: CASSRRVETQYF

abundance: NA
v_gene: TRBV4-2
len: 14
j_gene: TRBJ2-2
d_gene: NA
CDR3nt: TGTGCCAGCAGCCAAGGGGAGAGGCCCGGGGAGCTGTTTTTT
CDR3aa: CASSQGERPGELFF

abundance: few
v_gene: TRBV11-1
len: 14
j_gene: TRBJ2-1
d_gene: NA
CDR3nt: TGTGCCAGCAGCTCGCGGGGTAACCACAATGAGCAGTTCTTC
CDR3aa: CASSSRGNHNEQFF

abundance: NA
v_gene: TRBV27
len: 12
j_gene: TRBJ2-5
d_gene: NA
CDR3nt: TGTGCCAGCATTCATCCCGCGGGTACCAGGTACTTC
CDR3aa: CASIHPAGTRYF

abundance: NA
v_gene: TRBV7-9
len: 12
j_gene: TRBJ2-3
d_gene: NA
CDR3nt: TGTGCCAGCAGCCCGTCGGCAGATACGCAGTATTTT
CDR3aa: CASSPSADTQYF

abundance: NA
v_gene: TRBV14
len: 17
j_gene: TRBJ2-3
d_gene: TRBD2
CDR3nt: TGTGCCAGCAGCCAAGAGCGGGGGGGTTTTGCCCCAGATACGCAGTATTTT
CDR3aa: CASSQERGGFAPDTQYF

abundance: few
v_gene: TRBV5-1
len: 20
j_gene: TRBJ2-1
d_gene: TRBD2
CDR3nt: TGCGCCAGCAGCCTGATAGGGGCCCCCTCCGGGACTAGCGGGACTAATGAGCAGTTCTTC
CDR3aa: CASSLIGAPSGTSGTNEQFF

abundance: NA
v_gene: TRBV30
len: 15
j_gene: TRBJ2-4
d_gene: TRBD2
CDR3nt: TGTGCCTGGAGTGCCGGGACTAGCGTTGACGGCATTCAGTACTTC
CDR3aa: CAWSAGTSVDGIQYF

abundance: NA
v_gene: TRBV4-1
len: 13
j_gene: TRBJ1-2
d_gene: NA
CDR3nt: TGCGCCAGCAGCCAAGGGACAGCCTATGGCTACACCTTC
CDR3aa: CASSQGTAYGYTF

abundance: NA
v_gene: TRBV9
len: 14
j_gene: TRBJ2-7
d_gene: TRBD1
CDR3nt: TGTGCCAGCAGCCCAGGGACAGCCTCCTACGAGCAGTACTTC
CDR3aa: CASSPGTASYEQYF

abundance: NA
v_gene: TRBV6-5
len: 16
j_gene: TRBJ2-7
d_gene: TRBD1
CDR3nt: TGTGCCAGCAGTTACTCGACTCTGGACAGGGGGTACGAGCAGTACTTC
CDR3aa: CASSYSTLDRGYEQYF

abundance: few
v_gene: TRBV6-1
len: 12
j_gene: TRBJ1-2
d_gene: NA
CDR3nt: TGTGCCAGCAGTGAGGTACAGCCGGGCTACACCTTC
CDR3aa: CASSEVQPGYTF

abundance: few
v_gene: TRBV6-1
len: 16
j_gene: TRBJ2-7
d_gene: TRBD1
CDR3nt: TGTGCCAGCAGTGAATATTTTAGGACAGGCTCCTACGAGCAGTACTTC
CDR3aa: CASSEYFRTGSYEQYF

abundance: NA
v_gene: TRBV6-4
len: 14
j_gene: TRBJ2-3
d_gene: TRBD1
CDR3nt: TGTGCCAGCAGTGGGACAGGGGGCTCAGATACGCAGTATTTT
CDR3aa: CASSGTGGSDTQYF

abundance: once
v_gene: TRBV7-2
len: 18
j_gene: TRBJ2-1
d_gene: TRBD2
CDR3nt: TGTGCCAGCAGCTTGGGACTAGCGGGATTAATTTCCTACAATGAGCAGTTCTTC
CDR3aa: CASSLGLAGLISYNEQFF

abundance: NA
v_gene: TRBV15
len: 17
j_gene: TRBJ2-7
d_gene: TRBD2
CDR3nt: TGTGCCACCAGCAGAGATCCCCCTAGCGGGGATTCCTACGAGCAGTACTTC
CDR3aa: CATSRDPPSGDSYEQYF

abundance: NA
v_gene: TRBV5-5
len: 15
j_gene: TRBJ1-2
d_gene: TRBD1
CDR3nt: TGTGCCAGCAGCTTGGACCCAACAGGGGACGATGGCTACACCTTC
CDR3aa: CASSLDPTGDDGYTF

abundance: once
v_gene: TRBV7-9
len: 15
j_gene: TRBJ2-7
d_gene: NA
CDR3nt: TGTGCCAGCAGCGTACAGGGCTTGGGAATCTACGAGCAGTACTTC
CDR3aa: CASSVQGLGIYEQYF

abundance: NA
v_gene: TRBV11-2
len: 15
j_gene: TRBJ2-7
d_gene: TRBD1
CDR3nt: TGTGCCAGCAGCTTCCGGACAGGGGGATACTACGAGCAGTACTTC
CDR3aa: CASSFRTGGYYEQYF

abundance: NA
v_gene: TRBV10-3
len: 15
j_gene: TRBJ2-3
d_gene: TRBD2
CDR3nt: TGTGCCATCAGCGGCGGGAGTGAGAGCACAGATACGCAGTATTTT
CDR3aa: CAISGGSESTDTQYF

abundance: NA
v_gene: TRBV18
len: 16
j_gene: TRBJ2-6
d_gene: NA
CDR3nt: TGTGCCAGCTCGCAACTTAGGGGCTCCGGGGCCAACGTCCTGACTTTC
CDR3aa: CASSQLRGSGANVLTF

abundance: NA
v_gene: TRBV18
len: 16
j_gene: TRBJ2-5
d_gene: TRBD1
CDR3nt: TGTGCCAGCTCACCCGCCAGGACAGGGGGCAAGGAGACCCAGTACTTC
CDR3aa: CASSPARTGGKETQYF

abundance: NA
v_gene: TRBV15
len: 15
j_gene: TRBJ2-3
d_gene: TRBD1
CDR3nt: TGTGCCACCAGCAGGGGACAGGGGGCTTTAGATACGCAGTATTTT
CDR3aa: CATSRGQGALDTQYF

abundance: NA
v_gene: TRBV4-2
len: 15
j_gene: TRBJ1-4
d_gene: TRBD1
CDR3nt: TGTGCCAGCAGCCAAGACAGGGGGCGATTAGAAAAACTGTTTTTT
CDR3aa: CASSQDRGRLEKLFF

abundance: NA
v_gene: TRBV7-8
len: 16
j_gene: TRBJ1-5
d_gene: NA
CDR3nt: TGTGCCAGCAGCTTAGTAGAGGTCCTCGGCAATCAGCCCCAGCATTTT
CDR3aa: CASSLVEVLGNQPQHF

abundance: NA
v_gene: TRBV29-1
len: 11
j_gene: TRBJ1-2
d_gene: NA
CDR3nt: TGCAGCGTGGGGGGTATATATGGCTACACCTTC
CDR3aa: CSVGGIYGYTF

abundance: NA
v_gene: TRBV2
len: 14
j_gene: TRBJ2-1
d_gene: TRBD1
CDR3nt: TGTGCCAGCGTTGACAGGGAGTCCTACAATGAGCAGTTCTTC
CDR3aa: CASVDRESYNEQFF

abundance: few
v_gene: TRBV2
len: 15
j_gene: TRBJ2-3
d_gene: TRBD2
CDR3nt: TGTGCCAGCCCTGACCCTAGCGGGAGTGCAGATACGCAGTATTTT
CDR3aa: CASPDPSGSADTQYF

abundance: NA
v_gene: TRBV11-2
len: 15
j_gene: TRBJ2-7
d_gene: TRBD2
CDR3nt: TGTGCCAGCAGCCTCGGGACTAGCGTCGTTAGCGAGCAGTACTTC
CDR3aa: CASSLGTSVVSEQYF

abundance: NA
v_gene: TRBV12-5
len: 13
j_gene: TRBJ2-7
d_gene: NA
CDR3nt: TGTGCTAGTGGTTTGGGGGAGACCTACGAGCAGTACTTC
CDR3aa: CASGLGETYEQYF

abundance: NA
v_gene: TRBV11-2
len: 14
j_gene: TRBJ2-7
d_gene: NA
CDR3nt: TGTGCCAGCAGCTTAGGGACAGCGAACTACGAGCAGTACTTC
CDR3aa: CASSLGTANYEQYF

abundance: NA
v_gene: TRBV7-9
len: 18
j_gene: TRBJ2-1
d_gene: TRBD2
CDR3nt: TGTGCCAGCAGCAGGGGATATGAGCGGGAGGGACGGTACAATGAGCAGTTCTTC
CDR3aa: CASSRGYEREGRYNEQFF